This TCR beta chain was documented in a study of OX40 agonist ivuxolimab in advanced cancers. About the study: The dose of intravenous ivuxolimab that patients received every 2 weeks ranged from 0.01 to 10 mg/kg. Participants, 75% to 85% male, averaged roughly 60 years of age, ranging from about 23 to 90.

Trimming at V came to 5 bases and at J to 3 bases, leaving 6 bases not matched to a gene. The CDR3 has 14 amino acids. CDR1 PRHDT and CDR2 FYEKMQ come from the germline V gene (reference sequence). The repertoire was sequenced with immunoSEQ multiplex PCR; TCRdb's copy has only in-frame clones and lacks some. The sample records 52,000 or so clones, roughly 92% being singletons. In regard to this clone: Its antigen is currently unknown.

Study conclusions and caveats: Among the lowest levels of clonal expansion were found in partial responders at 0.1-3.0 mg/kg.

The sequenced sample was CD4+ or CD8+ T cells sorted from blood, obtained in a trial of the OX40 agonist ivuxolimab. The rearrangement uses TRBV13 and TRBJ2-7; 8 nucleotides line up with TRBD2. The clonotype originates from an adult with an advanced solid tumor such as melanoma, head and neck, liver or kidney cancer. The CDR3 protein is CASSIGTSSYEQYF. DNA for the CDR3: TGTGCCAGCAGCATCGGGACTAGTAGCTACGAGCAGTACTTC.